This TCR beta chain was retrieved from a study of CD8 T cells in ankylosing spondylitis. The CDR3 loop spans 22 amino acids. The ends lost 1 base at V and 0 bases at J; junction bases unmatched: 23. Germline V gene lookup returns CDR1 SQVTM and CDR2 ANQGSEA. TCRdb ran MiXCR on the 5' RACE reads and lists one entry per CDR3 protein. Of about 130,000 distinct CDR3 sequences in the sample, approximately 10% were seen once. The V gene is TRBV29-1, the J gene TRBJ1-1; TRBD1 aligns across 10 bases. Sequenced material: blood, either unsorted or a sorted T cell fraction (not recorded which). This receptor was obtained from a male donor with ankylosing spondylitis or in good health (not recorded which). As DNA, the CDR3 is TGCAGCGTTGAAGGGGGGGGGAGTCCGGGACAGGGGAGTAGAGATATGAACACTGAAGCTTTCTTT. Translation gives CSVEGGGSPGQGSRDMNTEAFF.